These 20 T cell receptor delta chains were sequenced from one sample in a study of gamma-delta chains in newborns, infants, children. TCRdb reprocessed the reads using CATT. The profile shows about 7,100 delta-chain clones, 0.66% of them singletons. The material sequenced was blood. These receptors came from a child who was a newborn, infant or young child, either healthy, febrile or measles-vaccinated (not recorded which).

Concerning this clone itself: A much larger clone sits a single nucleotide away, making a read error possible. Other DNA sequences of this sample code for an identical CDR3. The chain recombines TRDV2 with TRDJ3; 8 positions match TRDD3. The germline gives CDR1 GEAIGNYY, CDR2 EKD. CDR3 length: 18 amino acids. CDR3 in amino acids: CACDTGDTLSWDTRQMFF. CDR3 sequence (DNA): TGTGCCTGTGACACCGGGGATACCCTCTCCTGGGACACCCGGCAGATGTTTTTC.

In regard to this clone: TCRdb's protein, taken from a much larger clone, differs from this DNA's translation at residue 12, likely owing to a read error; the protein displayed comes from the DNA. This chain joins TRDV2 and TRDJ3; TRDD2 or TRDD3 may be the D gene (5 bases each). The CDR3 covers 19 residues. Germline CDR1 and CDR2: GEAIGNYY and EKD. The CDR3: CACDRFGGPTSRDTRQMFF. The CDR3 bases are TGTGCCTGTGACCGGTTCGGGGGGCCTACCTCCCGGGACACCCGACAGATGTTTTTC.

This clone appeared a few times. A far larger clone is one base from this, pointing to a likely read error. The sample carries other DNA sequences with the same CDR3. The chain uses TRDV2 and TRDJ3, with 10 bases lining up with TRDD3. The V gene's germline CDR1 is GEAIGNYY and CDR2 EKD. The CDR3 is 18 amino acids. CDR3 nucleotide sequence: TGTGCCTGTGACACTGGGGGATACTTCTCCTGGGACACCCGGCAGATGTTTTTC. It translates to CACDTGGYFSWDTRQMFF.

A few counts support this clone. TCRdb's protein for this DNA is that of a much larger clone and differs from the translation at residue 9, likely a read error; the protein shown is the DNA translation. The chain joins TRDV2 to TRDJ3, with D tentatively TRDD3 (5 bases). The CDR3 consists of 18 residues. Germline-derived CDR1 and CDR2 are GEAIGNYY and EKD. V gave up 1 base and J gave up 0 bases, with 12 bases separating them. CDR3 residues: CACDTGDPHSWDTRQMFF. The DNA of the CDR3 is TGTGCCTGTGACACTGGGGACCCGCACTCCTGGGACACCCGACAGATGTTTTTC.

This chain joins TRDV2 and TRDJ3; no clear D. Germline V gives CDR1 GEAIGNYY, CDR2 EKD. V was shortened by 2 bases and J by 4 bases, with 14 bases between the two germline ends. The CDR3 consists of 17 residues. The CDR3 bases are TGTGCCTGTGACAGTGTGAACAAACCGTGGGACACCCGACAGATGTTTTTC. It yields the protein CACDSVNKPWDTRQMFF.

Worth noting for this clone: The protein recorded in TCRdb matches a much larger clone and deviates from this DNA's translation at residue 13, suggesting a read error; the protein here is obtained by translating the DNA. The CDR3 spells CACDEWGISSWDIRQMFF. CDR3 sequence (DNA): TGTGCCTGTGACGAATGGGGGATCAGCTCCTGGGACATCCGACAGATGTTTTTC. The chain has TRDV2 and TRDJ3; 8 bases are a match to TRDD3. This CDR3 is 18 amino acids long. Germline V CDR1 and CDR2: GEAIGNYY, EKD.

Points on this clone: Since a far larger clone is one base different, this is likely a read error. No DNA is shown, since the ends of the CDR3 on it are uncertain; the CDR3 is the one TCRdb lists. The chain joins TRDV2 to TRDJ3; TRDD3, the table's D call, was not compared with the DNA. The CDR3 is 18 amino acids in total, end residues counted. Germline lookup yields CDR1 GEAIGNYY and CDR2 EKD. The CDR3 reads CACDPWGIGSWDTRQMFF.

There are many counts of this clone. In the same sample, other DNA sequences code for this CDR3. The V call is TRDV2, the J call TRDJ3; D may match TRDD2 or TRDD3 (6 bases each). Trimming pared 3 bases from V and 5 bases from J, leaving 19 bases between. The germline gives CDR1 GEAIGNYY, CDR2 EKD. There are 18 residues in the CDR3. As DNA, the CDR3 is TGTGCCTGTGACTTGATACTGGGTCCTACCGGGGACACCCGACAGATGTTTTTC. Translation: CACDLILGPTGDTRQMFF.

By sample share, this clone is medium-sized (0.01 to 0.1%). This chain links TRDV2 with TRDJ1, with 8 bases fitting TRDD3. Germline CDR1 reads GEAIGNYY; CDR2 reads EKD. The CDR3 runs to 16 residues. V was pared by 0 bases and J by 0 bases, with 5 bases of the junction left unmatched. CDR3 in DNA: TGTGCCTGTGACACCCTTGGGGGATCGTACACCGATAAACTCATCTTT. Amino acids: CACDTLGGSYTDKLIF.

This clone was seen a few times. Other DNA sequences in the sample encode the same CDR3. The gene calls are TRDV1 and TRDJ1; weak D call: TRDD2 (8 bases). The V gene's germline CDR1 is TSWWSYY and CDR2 QGS. Trimming shortened V by 3 bases and J by 0 bases, and 32 bases separated the two germline ends. This CDR3 spans 22 amino acids. The CDR3, as DNA: TGTGCTCTTGGGGACCCCCTTCCTAAACCGTACTGGGGCGACTCGTACACCGATAAACTCATCTTT. Its translation is CALGDPLPKPYWGDSYTDKLIF.

Regarding this clone: A far larger clone is only one base removed, so a read error is likely. The rearrangement links TRDV2 to TRDJ3; TRDD3 agrees at 9 bases. Germline CDR1 GEAIGNYY, CDR2 EKD. This CDR3 spans 17 amino acids. The CDR3 DNA reads TGTGCCTGTGACACCGCCGGGGGATACTGGGGCACCCGACAGATGTTTTTC. Its translation: CACDTAGGYWGTRQMFF.

Turning to this clone: Translating the DNA gives a protein that differs from the TCRdb entry at residue 16; the protein shown here is that DNA translation. V usage is TRDV2 and J usage is TRDJ3; 10 bases are a match to TRDD3. The germline CDR1 and CDR2 sequences are GEAIGNYY and EKD. The CDR3 contains 21 residues. CDR3 sequence (DNA): TGTGCCTGTGGCACCGTGGGGGGATACGCCTTCAGCGGCTGGGACGCCCGACAGATGTTTTTC. Its translation is CACGTVGGYAFSGWDARQMFF.

A few counts support this clone. For this DNA, TCRdb reports the protein of a much larger clone, which diverges at residue 11, most likely from a read error; the protein presented here is translated directly from the DNA. The chain combines TRDV2 with TRDJ3, with TRDD3 matching 13 bases. Germline V gives CDR1 GEAIGNYY, CDR2 EKD. The CDR3 totals 18 residues. V was pared by 2 bases and J by 7 bases, with 7 bases of the junction left unmatched. Written as DNA, the CDR3 is TGTGCCTGTGACATACTGGGGGATACGCCTTGTGACACCCGACAGATGTTTTTC. As protein: CACDILGDTPCDTRQMFF.

About this clone itself: The protein that TCRdb holds for this DNA derives from a much larger clone and differs from the translated DNA at residue 9, which likely indicates a read error; the protein shown here is translated from the DNA. The V call is TRDV2, the J call TRDJ3; 10 bases line up with TRDD3. This CDR3 has 19 residues. Germline values: CDR1 GEAIGNYY, CDR2 EKD. V lost 4 bases and J lost 0; bases outside the gene matches: 8. The CDR3 DNA reads as TGTGCCTGTGATCCCTGGGGGATAAAAAGCTCCTGGGACACCCGACAGATGTTTTTC. It is translated as CACDPWGIKSSWDTRQMFF.

In the case of this clone: A far larger clone is one nucleotide away, so this likely arose from a read error. The same CDR3 arises from other DNA sequences in this sample as well. The gene calls are TRDV2 and TRDJ1, with 10 nucleotides matching TRDD3. Unmatched junction bases numbered 4, after V lost 1 base and J lost 0 bases. CDR3 length: 16 amino acids. The germline CDR1 and CDR2 sequences are GEAIGNYY and EKD. The DNA for the CDR3 is TGTGCCTGTGACACACTGGGGGATCGGTACACCGATAAACTCATCTTT. This translates into CACDTLGDRYTDKLIF.

This clone turned up a few times. TCRdb attributes to this sequence the protein of a much larger clone, which differs from the DNA translation at residue 11; a read error is likely, and the protein displayed is translated from the DNA. The gene calls are TRDV2 and TRDJ3, with 12 nucleotides matching TRDD3. The CDR3 spans 20 residues. Germline CDR1 and CDR2: GEAIGNYY and EKD. Trimming removed 5 bases from V and 0 bases from J; junction bases left unmatched: 10. The CDR3, as DNA: TGTGCCTGTGTCCCGACTGGGGGATACTATAACTCCTGGGACACCCGACAGATGTTTTTC. It specifies CACVPTGGYYNSWDTRQMFF.

In regard to this clone: This may arise from a read error, as a much more abundant clone is one base away. Additional DNA sequences in this sample encode the identical CDR3. V is TRDV2 and J is TRDJ2; no clear D gene. Germline CDR1 is GEAIGNYY and CDR2 is EKD. The CDR3 extends over 16 amino acids. V lost 0 bases and J lost 0, with 10 bases in between. The DNA for the CDR3 is TGTGCCTGTGACACCGTTTATGCCGCTTTGACAGCACAACTCTTCTTT. It yields the protein CACDTVYAALTAQLFF.

The CDR3 spells CACTRLGAQGSWDTRQMFF. DNA of the CDR3: TGTGCCTGTACCCGACTGGGGGCCCAAGGCTCCTGGGACACCCGACAGATGTTTTTC. The genes are TRDV2 and TRDJ3; 8 bases align to TRDD3. The CDR3 runs 19 residues. The V gene end was trimmed by 6 bases and the J gene end by 0 bases; junction bases not matched to a gene: 12. Germline V gene lookup returns CDR1 GEAIGNYY and CDR2 EKD.

This clone was counted a few times. For this DNA, TCRdb reports the protein of a much larger clone, which diverges at residue 4, most likely from a read error; the protein presented here is translated directly from the DNA. The gene calls are TRDV2 and TRDJ2; D perhaps matches TRDD3 (6 bases). CDR3 length: 14 amino acids. Per the germline V gene, CDR1 is GEAIGNYY and CDR2 is EKD. The V and J ends lost 5 bases and 4 bases respectively, with 13 bases between them. The chain's CDR3 is CACVTVGGTAQLFF. For the CDR3, the DNA is TGTGCCTGTGTCACGGTGGGGGGGACAGCACAACTCTTCTTT.

About this clone: The TCRdb record carries a much larger clone's protein, which differs from this DNA's translation at residue 8; a read error is the likely cause, and the protein listed here is the DNA translation. The genes are TRDV2 and TRDJ3; 8 bases fit TRDD3. V lost 3 bases to trimming and J lost 2 bases; unmatched junction nucleotides: 2. Germline V gene lookup returns CDR1 GEAIGNYY and CDR2 EKD. The length of the CDR3 is 16 residues. CDR3 amino acids: CACDGIRPWDTRQMFF. In DNA, the CDR3 is TGTGCCTGTGACGGGATACGCCCCTGGGACACCCGACAGATGTTTTTC.